Below, 31 T cell receptor beta chains from the same sample are listed, as sequenced in a study of T-cell memory formation after mild COVID-19. TCRdb analysed the 5' RACE reads with MiXCR anew, one entry per CDR3 protein. The table includes roughly 600,000 distinct CDR3 sequences, roughly 18% detected once. Sequencing was carried out using PBMCs or a T cell subset sorted from them (not recorded which). The origin of the receptors is an adult woman who had mild COVID-19 (a few samples of this study predate the infection). Cell type and time point are not known.

V gene TRBV12-3 or TRBV12-4 combines with J gene TRBJ2-2; weak D call: TRBD1 (5 bases). V was trimmed by 2 bases and J by 3 bases, leaving 16 bases between them. The CDR3 consists of 17 residues. CDR3 amino acids: CASSLRARQWDTGELFF. DNA of the CDR3: TGTGCCAGCAGTTTAAGAGCGCGACAGTGGGACACCGGGGAGCTGTTTTTT.

There are many counts of this clonotype. The chain combines TRBV5-1 with TRBJ2-3; 11 bases are shared with TRBD1. Trimming removed 5 bases from V and 2 bases from J; junction bases left unmatched: 7. The germline gives CDR1 SGHRS, CDR2 YFSETQ. This CDR3 is 16 amino acids long. CDR3 sequence: CASSFGQGASTDTQYF. CDR3 sequence (DNA): TGCGCCAGCAGTTTCGGACAGGGGGCTTCCACAGATACGCAGTATTTT.

This clonotype has only a few counts. The chain couples TRBV9 to TRBJ2-7; maybe TRBD1 (5 bases). In germline, CDR1 is SGDLS, CDR2 YYNGEE. The V end was cut by 4 bases, the J end by 3 bases, with 14 bases between. The CDR3 is 14 amino acids. The CDR3 sequence is CASSTKGQNYEQYF. CDR3 bases: TGTGCCAGCAGCACCAAGGGGCAGAACTACGAGCAGTACTTC.

This clonotype was found many times. This chain uses TRBV11-3 with TRBJ2-2; 7 nucleotides line up with TRBD1. CDR1 is SGHNT, CDR2 YENEEA, per germline. Trimming at V came to 10 bases and at J to 7 bases, leaving 3 bases not matched to a gene. The CDR3 loop spans 11 amino acids. CDR3 sequence reads: CATQGYGELFF. CDR3 DNA: TGTGCCACACAGGGGTACGGGGAGCTGTTTTTT.

This clonotype was found a few times. The chain combines TRBV25-1 with TRBJ2-5; D not certain. CDR3 size: 12 residues. Trimming removed 6 bases at V and 11 bases at J, with 16 bases between. Germline-derived CDR1 and CDR2 are MGHDK and SYGVNS. The CDR3: CASSPPDTAQYF. In DNA, the CDR3 is TGTGCCAGCAGCCCGCCCGACACAGCTCAGTACTTC.

This clonotype came up a few times. The genes are TRBV7-9 and TRBJ1-4; 8 bases agree with TRBD1. Trimming at V came to 3 bases and at J to 3 bases, leaving 3 bases not matched to a gene. CDR1 SEHNR and CDR2 FQNEAQ come from the germline V gene (reference sequence). The CDR3 runs to 15 residues. DNA for the CDR3: TGTGCCAGCAGCTTGTCGACAGGGGCTAATGAAAAACTGTTTTTT. Residues: CASSLSTGANEKLFF.

The chain uses TRBV29-1 and TRBJ1-2; 9 bases line up with TRBD1. Germline-derived CDR1 and CDR2 are SQVTM and ANQGSEA. This CDR3 comprises 12 residues. J gave up 10 bases and V 7 bases, and 10 bases lay outside the gene matches. CDR3 sequence reads: CSAGQGLIDYTF. The CDR3 bases are TGCAGCGCCGGACAGGGGCTGATTGACTACACCTTC.

This clonotype was observed at least ten times. This chain uses TRBV5-1 with TRBJ1-2; TRBD1 aligns across 7 bases. The CDR3 sequence is 15 residues long. Germline V gene sequence: CDR1 SGHRS, CDR2 YFSETQ. The junction had 9 bases not matched to a gene; V was cut back by 0 bases and J by 7 bases. The CDR3 here is CASSLAEGANLGYTF. CDR3 nucleotide sequence: TGCGCCAGCAGCTTGGCGGAGGGGGCTAATCTTGGCTACACCTTC.

This clonotype showed up just a few times. V is TRBV24-1 and J is TRBJ1-2; D gene ambiguous. Trimming cost V 1 base and J 2 bases, with 4 bases left between them. Germline values: CDR1 KGHDR, CDR2 SFDVKD. The CDR3 totals 13 residues. For the CDR3, the DNA is TGTGCCACCAGTGATTTCGAGAACTATGGCTACACCTTC. Translated, it gives CATSDFENYGYTF.

The J gene is TRBJ2-1, the V gene TRBV5-6, with TRBD1 matching over 10 bases. Per the germline V gene, CDR1 is SGHDT and CDR2 is YYEEEE. The trim removed 4 bases at V and 4 bases at J, leaving 8 bases unmatched. This CDR3 is 16 amino acids long. Written as DNA, the CDR3 is TGTGCCAGCAGCCCGGACGGGACAGGGGTGTACAATGAGCAGTTCTTC. As protein: CASSPDGTGVYNEQFF.

This clonotype was counted once. The rearrangement joins TRBV4-1 to TRBJ2-2; D might be TRBD1 (6 bases). This CDR3 region has 14 residues. The V gene lost 5 bases and the J gene lost 6 bases, with 13 bases spanning the gap. The germline CDR1 and CDR2 sequences are MGHRA and YSYEKL. This CDR3 reads CASSGQSGAGELFF. CDR3 in DNA: TGCGCCAGCAGCGGACAGAGTGGTGCCGGGGAGCTGTTTTTT.

This chain uses TRBV6-1 with TRBJ2-4; D is ambiguous. Per germline, CDR1 MNHNS and CDR2 SASEGT. V was clipped by 7 bases and J by 0 bases, with 19 bases between them. The CDR3 contains 17 residues. The CDR3 sequence is CASIGQVPYLAKNIQYF. The CDR3 DNA sequence: TGTGCCAGCATCGGGCAGGTACCATATCTAGCCAAAAACATTCAGTACTTC.

The rearrangement joins TRBV7-9 to TRBJ1-1; no reliable D call. The germline V and J ends were trimmed by 8 bases and 0 bases, with 13 bases remaining between them. The CDR3 is 14 amino acids. Germline CDR1 reads SEHNR; CDR2 reads FQNEAQ (reference sequence). CDR3 in amino acids: CASSRSNMNTEAFF. Here the CDR3 DNA reads TGTGCCAGCTCCCGGTCAAACATGAACACTGAAGCTTTCTTT.

V usage is TRBV4-1 and J usage is TRBJ2-1; tentatively, D is TRBD1 (5 bases). Trimming removed 4 bases at V and 6 bases at J, with 16 bases between. The germline V gene encodes CDR1 MGHRA and CDR2 YSYEKL. This CDR3 is 15 amino acids long. The CDR3 spells CASSLSPSGFNEQFF. DNA of the CDR3: TGCGCCAGCAGCCTAAGCCCCTCAGGGTTCAATGAGCAGTTCTTC.

This clonotype was observed a handful of times. The chain joins TRBV6-5 to TRBJ2-5; the D gene is possibly TRBD2 (5 bases). The V and J ends lost 8 bases and 2 bases respectively, with 18 bases between them. This CDR3 spans 15 amino acids. Germline loops: CDR1 MNHEY, CDR2 SVGAGI. Here the CDR3 reads CASAPGTARQETQYF. The CDR3 region has the DNA TGTGCCAGCGCCCCGGGAACGGCGCGGCAAGAGACCCAGTACTTC.

This clonotype was seen once. This sequence joins TRBV20-1 and TRBJ2-7; 9 nucleotides match TRBD1. Germline CDR1 DFQATT, CDR2 SNEGSKA (reference sequence). Trimming removed 1 base from V and 2 bases from J; junction bases left unmatched: 3. CDR3 length: 14 amino acids. The CDR3 region is CSARGDRVTYEQYF. In DNA, the CDR3 is TGCAGTGCTAGAGGGGACAGGGTCACCTACGAGCAGTACTTC.

The chain uses TRBV7-3 and TRBJ2-3; possible D gene TRBD2, 5 bases. Germline assignment: CDR1 SGHTA and CDR2 FQGTGA. Trimming took 1 base from V and 0 from J, leaving 14 bases between them. The CDR3 has 17 amino acids. CDR3 coding DNA: TGTGCCAGCAGCTTAATGTCGGGATCCTTTAGCACAGATACGCAGTATTTT. Its protein is CASSLMSGSFSTDTQYF.

This clonotype has only a few counts. This CDR3 reads CASSQDLTSGGATGELFF. DNA of the CDR3: TGCGCCAGCAGCCAAGATTTAACTAGCGGGGGGGCCACCGGGGAGCTGTTTTTT. This chain connects TRBV4-1 to TRBJ2-2, with TRBD2 matching 13 bases. Germline lookup yields CDR1 MGHRA and CDR2 YSYEKL. Germline trimming cut 0 bases from V and 4 bases from J; bases unmatched to any gene: 5. The length of the CDR3 is 18 residues.

V is TRBV7-9 and J is TRBJ2-3; TRBD1 is a possible D gene (5 bases). This CDR3 contains 15 residues. V gave up 7 bases and J gave up 10 bases, with 24 bases separating them. Germline assignment: CDR1 SEHNR and CDR2 FQNEAQ (reference sequence). This CDR3 is CASNPRRGRGEAQYF. The DNA of the CDR3 is TGTGCCAGCAACCCTCGCCGCGGAAGGGGTGAGGCGCAGTATTTT. The full variable domain, in which reference TRBV7-9 and TRBJ2-3 provide the parts outside the CDR3, is DTGVSQNPRHKITKRGQNVTFRCDPISEHNRLYWYRQTLGQGPEFLTYFQNEAQLEKSRLLSDRFSAERPKGSFSTLEIQRTEQGDSAMYLCASNPRRGRGEAQYFGPGTRLTVL.

This clonotype was found a few times. The chain has TRBV20-1 and TRBJ2-3, with 7 bases lining up with TRBD1. The CDR3 totals 14 residues. J gave up 1 base and V 3 bases, and 4 bases lay outside the gene matches. Germline V gene sequence: CDR1 DFQATT, CDR2 SNEGSKA (reference sequence). The CDR3 protein is CSASTGDRTDTQYF. The DNA of the CDR3 is TGCAGTGCTAGCACAGGGGACCGCACAGATACGCAGTATTTT.

The chain couples TRBV11-2 to TRBJ2-1, with TRBD2 matching over 7 bases. The CDR3 is 15 amino acids. Germline V gives CDR1 SGHAT, CDR2 FQNNGV. J was trimmed by 4 bases and V by 1 base; bases with no gene match: 4. The CDR3 reads CASSLGSGPYNEQFF. The CDR3 nucleotides read TGTGCCAGCAGCTTAGGTAGCGGGCCGTACAATGAGCAGTTCTTC.

The gene calls are TRBV20-1 and TRBJ2-5, with D unclear. V gave up 1 base and J gave up 3 bases, with 9 bases separating them. The CDR3 totals 13 residues. Germline lookup yields CDR1 DFQATT and CDR2 SNEGSKA (reference sequence). The CDR3 here is CSARVGREETQYF. CDR3 DNA: TGCAGTGCTAGAGTTGGACGGGAAGAGACCCAGTACTTC.

This clonotype was observed a handful of times. The CDR3 sequence: CASSRRLASSSYNEQFF. In DNA form, the CDR3 reads TGTGCCAGCAGTCGCCGACTAGCGTCGAGCTCCTACAATGAGCAGTTCTTC. The chain carries TRBV12-3 or TRBV12-4 and TRBJ2-1; 8 bases match TRBD2. The CDR3 spans 17 residues. Trimming took 5 bases from V and 0 from J; bases not matched to a gene: 9.

This clonotype was seen a handful of times. J is TRBJ2-5 and V is TRBV5-1, with D perhaps matching TRBD2 (5 bases). The CDR3 contains 13 residues. The germline V gene encodes CDR1 SGHRS and CDR2 YFSETQ. Trimming took 5 bases from V and 2 from J, leaving 10 bases between them. The CDR3 sequence is CASRGSDQETQYF. The CDR3 coding sequence is TGCGCCAGCAGAGGTAGCGATCAAGAGACCCAGTACTTC.

The J gene is TRBJ2-3, the V gene TRBV6-5; the D is unclear. The CDR3 extends over 13 amino acids. The V gene's germline CDR1 is MNHEY and CDR2 SVGAGI. V was pared by 6 bases and J by 5 bases, with 12 bases between. CDR3 bases: TGTGCCAGCAGGGATCGCGGTGGAGATACGCAGTATTTT. Protein product: CASRDRGGDTQYF.

This clonotype has a count of ten or more. The rearrangement uses TRBV5-1 and TRBJ1-1; 7 bases fit TRBD1. The V segment lost 4 bases and the J segment 4 bases; nucleotides outside the gene matches: 10. Per germline, CDR1 SGHRS and CDR2 YFSETQ. The CDR3 has 15 residues. CDR3 sequence: CASSPHETGLTEAFF. CDR3 nucleotide sequence: TGCGCCAGCAGCCCACATGAGACAGGGCTCACTGAAGCTTTCTTT. The complete variable domain, with remaining parts taken from reference TRBV5-1 and TRBJ1-1, reads KAGVTQTPRYLIKTRGQQVTLSCSPISGHRSVSWYQQTPGQGLQFLFEYFSETQRNKGNFPGRFSGRQFSNSRSEMNVSTLELGDSALYLCASSPHETGLTEAFFGQGTRLTVV.

This clonotype was counted only a few times. The chain joins TRBV7-2 to TRBJ2-5, with 8 bases that match TRBD1. V shed 4 bases and J 5 bases; nucleotides not matched to a gene: 3. This CDR3 has 13 residues. Germline V gene lookup returns CDR1 SGHTA and CDR2 FQGNSA. CDR3 bases: TGTGCCAGCAGCTGGGACAGGTCGGAGACCCAGTACTTC. Translated: CASSWDRSETQYF.

The chain carries TRBV7-3 and TRBJ2-1, with 10 bases matching TRBD2. The CDR3 sequence is 15 residues long. V shed 5 bases, J shed 7 bases, and the junction held 8 bases outside the gene matches. Germline CDR1 and CDR2: SGHTA and FQGTGA. The CDR3 coding sequence is TGTGCCAGCAGCGCAGGACTAGCGGCGACTAATGAGCAGTTCTTC. The encoded protein is CASSAGLAATNEQFF.

This clonotype has just a few counts. The genes are TRBV4-3 and TRBJ2-5; D possibly matches TRBD1 or TRBD2 (6 bases each). The V end was cut by 0 bases, the J end by 4 bases, with 15 bases between. From germline, CDR1 is LGHNA and CDR2 YSLEER. The CDR3 consists of 16 residues. The CDR3 coding sequence is TGCGCCAGCAGCCAAGATTTTAGGGGGGCGGGAGAGACCCAGTACTTC. Its protein product is CASSQDFRGAGETQYF.

This clonotype was detected a few times. The chain is built from TRBV5-1 and TRBJ2-3, with D possibly being TRBD1 (5 bases). In germline, CDR1 is SGHRS, CDR2 YFSETQ. The CDR3 runs to 16 residues. V lost 0 bases, J lost 1 base, and 12 bases lay in between. The chain's CDR3 is CASSLEVGLGTDTQYF. The CDR3, as DNA: TGCGCCAGCAGCTTGGAGGTGGGGCTGGGCACAGATACGCAGTATTTT.

The chain joins TRBV29-1 to TRBJ2-1; D gene unclear. The germline gives CDR1 SQVTM, CDR2 ANQGSEA. The CDR3 is 15 residues long. V was trimmed by 1 base and J by 5 bases, leaving 15 bases between them. The CDR3 DNA is TGCAGCGTTGAAGGGGTCGTATCCGCCAACAATGAGCAGTTCTTC. It specifies CSVEGVVSANNEQFF.